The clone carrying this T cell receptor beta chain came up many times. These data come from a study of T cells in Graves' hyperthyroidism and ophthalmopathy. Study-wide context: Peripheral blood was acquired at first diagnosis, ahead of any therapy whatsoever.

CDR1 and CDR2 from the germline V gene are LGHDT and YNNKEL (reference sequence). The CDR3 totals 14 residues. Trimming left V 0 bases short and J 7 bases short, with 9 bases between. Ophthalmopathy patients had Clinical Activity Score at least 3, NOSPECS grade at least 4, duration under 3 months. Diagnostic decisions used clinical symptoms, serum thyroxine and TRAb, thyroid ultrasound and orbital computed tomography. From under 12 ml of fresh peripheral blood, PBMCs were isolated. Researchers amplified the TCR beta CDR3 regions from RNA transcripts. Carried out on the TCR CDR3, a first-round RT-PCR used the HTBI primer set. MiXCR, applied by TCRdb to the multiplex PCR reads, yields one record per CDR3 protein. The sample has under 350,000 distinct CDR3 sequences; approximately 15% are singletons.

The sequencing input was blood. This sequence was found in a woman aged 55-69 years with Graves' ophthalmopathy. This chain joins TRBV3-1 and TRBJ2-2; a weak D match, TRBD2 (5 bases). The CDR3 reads CASSQELALGELFF. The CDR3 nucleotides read TGTGCCAGCAGCCAAGAGCTAGCCCTCGGGGAGCTGTTTTTT. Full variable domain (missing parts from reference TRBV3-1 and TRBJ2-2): DTAVSQTPKYLVTQMGNDKSIKCEQNLGHDTMYWYKQDSKKFLKIMFSYNNKELIINETVPNRFSPKSPDKAHLNLHINSLELGDSAVYFCASSQELALGELFFGEGSRLTVL.